Listed below are T cell receptor beta chains from one sample, sequenced in a study of blood T cell repertoires in COVID-19. Here immunoSEQ multiplex PCR was the method, and the copy in TCRdb shows in-frame clones only, minus some. The sample has 200,000 to 250,000 clones; roughly four fifths are singletons. The sequenced material came from peripheral blood. The receptors here all came from a woman aged 40 to 55 with acute or convalescent COVID-19. Each CDR3 is given with its conserved first and last residue. D genes are given only for firm matches. Clone sizes are given selectively: once, few, many, or a class where the clone is expanded.

J: TRBJ1-5; D: TRBD1; size: .; V: TRBV14; DNA: TGTGCCAGCCCCGGACAGGGAGCGGTTATAAATCAGCCCCAGCATTTT; CDR3: CASPGQGAVINQPQHF
J: TRBJ2-7; D: TRBD1; size: .; V: TRBV5-4; DNA: TGTGCCAGCAGCATTCGACAGGGGGCCGACGAGCAGTACTTC; CDR3: CASSIRQGADEQYF
J: TRBJ2-2; D: .; size: .; V: TRBV11-2; DNA: TGTGCCAGCAGCTTATCGCGAAACGGGGAGCTGTTTTTT; CDR3: CASSLSRNGELFF
J: TRBJ2-2; D: TRBD1; size: .; V: TRBV5-1; DNA: TGCGCCAGCAGCTACCGGGACAGCCGTATCGGGGAGCTGTTTTTT; CDR3: CASSYRDSRIGELFF
J: TRBJ2-7; D: .; size: .; V: TRBV11-2; DNA: TGTGCCAGCGCGGGGACTTCCTACGAGCAGTACTTC; CDR3: CASAGTSYEQYF
J: TRBJ2-3; D: TRBD1; size: .; V: TRBV7-3; DNA: TGTGCCAGCAGCTTAAGAGAGGGGGCCTTGTATACGCAGTATTTT; CDR3: CASSLREGALYTQYF
J: TRBJ2-5; D: .; size: .; V: TRBV20-1; DNA: TGCAGTGCTAGACCTCGGGAGACCCAGTACTTC; CDR3: CSARPRETQYF
J: TRBJ1-2; D: TRBD1; size: few; V: TRBV9; DNA: TGTGCCAGCAGCGTAGAGGCAGGGACAGGGTATGGCTACACCTTC; CDR3: CASSVEAGTGYGYTF
J: TRBJ2-7; D: TRBD2; size: .; V: TRBV4-2; DNA: TGTGCCAGCAGCCAGGATAGCGGGGGGAGCTCCTACGAGCAGTACTTC; CDR3: CASSQDSGGSSYEQYF
J: TRBJ1-1; D: TRBD1; size: .; V: TRBV9; DNA: TGTGCCAGCAGCGTAGTGGGGACAGGGGGCACTGAAGCTTTCTTT; CDR3: CASSVVGTGGTEAFF
J: TRBJ2-3; D: .; size: .; V: TRBV21-1; DNA: TGTGCCAGCAGCAAAGGTGGCAGGGGACTAGCGGAAAGCACAGATACGCAGTATTTT; CDR3: CASSKGGRGLAESTDTQYF
J: TRBJ1-1; D: .; size: .; V: TRBV18; DNA: TGTGCCAGCTCACCAAGTTCGGGGAACACTGAAGCTTTCTTT; CDR3: CASSPSSGNTEAFF
J: TRBJ1-5; D: .; size: .; V: TRBV2; DNA: TGTGCCAGCAGAAGACAAGGCAATCAGCCCCAGCATTTT; CDR3: CASRRQGNQPQHF
J: TRBJ2-2; D: .; size: many; V: TRBV24-1; DNA: TGTGCCACCAGTGGAGGACAGAACACCGGGGAGCTGTTTTTT; CDR3: CATSGGQNTGELFF
J: TRBJ1-1; D: TRBD1; size: .; V: TRBV10-3; DNA: TGTGCCATCAGCCTACAGGGGGCAACTGAAGCTTTCTTT; CDR3: CAISLQGATEAFF
J: TRBJ1-1; D: .; size: .; V: TRBV4-2; DNA: TGTGCCAGCAGCCAACGACAGGCCAGTAACACTGAAGCTTTCTTT; CDR3: CASSQRQASNTEAFF
J: TRBJ1-2; D: .; size: .; V: TRBV9; DNA: TGTGCCAGCAGCCCCCATTCATCCCCACAGGGCCTCGATGGCTACACCTTC; CDR3: CASSPHSSPQGLDGYTF
J: TRBJ2-1; D: .; size: once; V: TRBV12-3/TRBV12-4; DNA: TGTGCCAGCAGCCTCTACGCCCTCAATGAGCAGTTCTTC; CDR3: CASSLYALNEQFF
J: TRBJ2-2; D: .; size: .; V: TRBV27; DNA: TGTGCCAGCATCCCTATTTCAGGGTCTAAACGGGAGCTGTTTTTT; CDR3: CASIPISGSKRELFF
J: TRBJ1-6; D: TRBD1; size: .; V: TRBV2; DNA: TGTGCCAGCAGCGAGGGACAGACGGGGAATTCACCCCTCCACTTT; CDR3: CASSEGQTGNSPLHF
J: TRBJ1-1; D: .; size: .; V: TRBV12-3/TRBV12-4; DNA: TGTGCCAGCAGTTTAATTACAGCTGAAGCTTTCTTT; CDR3: CASSLITAEAFF
J: TRBJ2-7; D: TRBD1; size: .; V: TRBV27; DNA: TGTGCCAGCAGTTTAAAATCTAACAGGGGCGAGCAGTACTTC; CDR3: CASSLKSNRGEQYF
J: TRBJ2-1; D: TRBD2; size: once; V: TRBV7-9; DNA: TGTGCCAGCAGCACGAGCGGGAACAATGAGCAGTTCTTC; CDR3: CASSTSGNNEQFF
J: TRBJ1-2; D: TRBD1; size: .; V: TRBV19; DNA: TGTGCCAGTAGTATCCCAGGGGACAGATTGTATGGCTACACCTTC; CDR3: CASSIPGDRLYGYTF
J: TRBJ1-2; D: .; size: .; V: TRBV24-1; DNA: TGTGCCACCAGAACCGACGGGTTCTATGGCTACACCTTC; CDR3: CATRTDGFYGYTF
J: TRBJ2-2; D: TRBD2; size: .; V: TRBV5-1; DNA: TGCGCCAGCAGCACGAGGGAGGGGCAGCGCACCGGGGAGCTGTTTTTT; CDR3: CASSTREGQRTGELFF
J: TRBJ1-2; D: TRBD1; size: .; V: TRBV11-2; DNA: TGTGCCAGCAGAAGGAACAGGGGGCAAGAGGGCTACACCTTC; CDR3: CASRRNRGQEGYTF
J: TRBJ1-2; D: TRBD1; size: once; V: TRBV11-2; DNA: TGTGCCAGCAGCCCGGGGCCCGGGACAGGCTTGTATTATGGCTACACCTTC; CDR3: CASSPGPGTGLYYGYTF
J: TRBJ1-5; D: .; size: .; V: TRBV7-2; DNA: TGTGCCAGCAGGCCACAACATAGCAATCAGCCCCAGCATTTT; CDR3: CASRPQHSNQPQHF
J: TRBJ2-7; D: .; size: .; V: TRBV12-3/TRBV12-4; DNA: TGTGCCAGCAGTTTGGGGCAGTCCTACGAGCAGTACTTC; CDR3: CASSLGQSYEQYF
J: TRBJ1-2; D: .; size: .; V: TRBV5-5; DNA: TGTGCCAGCAGCTTGGTTTGGGGGGACTATGGCTACACCTTC; CDR3: CASSLVWGDYGYTF
J: TRBJ1-4; D: TRBD1; size: few; V: TRBV28; DNA: TGTGCCAGCAGTCCCGGACAGGGGCCAAATGAAAAACTGTTTTTT; CDR3: CASSPGQGPNEKLFF
J: TRBJ2-7; D: TRBD1; size: .; V: TRBV7-8; DNA: TGTGCCAGCAGCTCAGGGGTGGACAGGCGCGAGCAGTACTTC; CDR3: CASSSGVDRREQYF
J: TRBJ2-1; D: .; size: .; V: TRBV10-2; DNA: TGCGCCAGCAAATTCTACAGCTACAATGAGCAGTTCTTC; CDR3: CASKFYSYNEQFF
J: TRBJ2-7; D: .; size: .; V: TRBV4-2; DNA: TGTGCCAGCAGCCAAGACTTTGGGGCAGTCAACGAGCAGTACTTC; CDR3: CASSQDFGAVNEQYF
J: TRBJ1-3; D: .; size: few; V: TRBV11-2; DNA: TGTGCCACCAGAAATGGAGCCTTCACAGGGTCCTCTGGAAACACCATATATTTT; CDR3: CATRNGAFTGSSGNTIYF
J: TRBJ1-1; D: TRBD1; size: .; V: TRBV11-2; DNA: TGTGCCAGCAGCCGTTCGACAGGGGTGGGAAACACTGAAGCTTTCTTT; CDR3: CASSRSTGVGNTEAFF
J: TRBJ2-7; D: TRBD2; size: .; V: TRBV10-3; DNA: TGTGCCATCAGTGACGAGCGGGAGGACGAGCAGTACTTC; CDR3: CAISDEREDEQYF
J: TRBJ1-1; D: .; size: .; V: TRBV5-6; DNA: TGTGCCAGCAGCCTCAGACAAACTTCCCTCACTGAAGCTTTCTTT; CDR3: CASSLRQTSLTEAFF